This entry lists 7 T cell receptor beta chains sequenced from one sample in a study of Graves' ophthalmopathy and Graves' hyperthyroidism. Amplification targeted the TCR beta CDR3 regions, with RNA transcripts as the source material. After a first-round RT-PCR with HTBI primers, a second-round multiplex PCR was run. TCRdb passed the multiplex PCR reads through MiXCR, listing each CDR3 protein once. This repertoire shows 300,000 to 500,000 distinct CDR3 sequences, approximately 15% found once; its top ten account for around 6.6%. What was sequenced was peripheral blood. These receptor sequences come from a woman aged 18-30 years with stable Graves' hyperthyroidism.

The chain employs TRBV9 and TRBJ1-2, with D perhaps matching TRBD1 (6 bases). Germline lookup yields CDR1 SGDLS and CDR2 YYNGEE. Trimming removed 3 bases at V and 5 bases at J, with 17 bases between. The CDR3 runs 15 residues. The CDR3 DNA follows: TGTGCCAGCAGCGGATGGACAGCCACCCCTTATGGCTACACCTTC. Translated, it gives CASSGWTATPYGYTF.

This clonotype was counted at least ten times. This sequence joins TRBV12-3 or TRBV12-4 and TRBJ1-2, with D unresolved. The CDR3 consists of 13 residues. Trimming stripped 2 bases from V and 5 bases from J, with 9 bases between. The DNA of the CDR3 is TGTGCCAGCAGTTTACATTTGCAGTATGGCTACACCTTC. Translation: CASSLHLQYGYTF.

This clonotype occurred many times. The J gene is TRBJ2-5, the V gene TRBV20-1, with 7 bases lining up with TRBD1. Germline V gene sequence: CDR1 DFQATT, CDR2 SNEGSKA (reference sequence). Trimming cost V 1 base and J 3 bases; bases outside gene matches: 8. The CDR3 has 15 amino acids. CDR3 protein: CSARAGQLIEETQYF. The DNA of the CDR3 is TGCAGTGCTAGAGCGGGACAGTTGATCGAAGAGACCCAGTACTTC.

This clonotype was seen at least ten times. The chain links TRBV4-2 to TRBJ2-2; 8 nucleotides line up with TRBD2. With 1 base clipped from V and 1 base from J, the junction kept 5 bases outside the gene matches. Germline values: CDR1 LGHNA, CDR2 YNFKEQ. This CDR3 comprises 17 residues. CDR3 nucleotide sequence: TGTGCCAGCAGCCAAGGGACCGGGGGGGGGAACACCGGGGAGCTGTTTTTT. This codes for CASSQGTGGGNTGELFF.

The table lists this clonotype with many counts. J is TRBJ2-4 and V is TRBV19; 9 bases agree with TRBD1. Germline V gene data show CDR1 as LNHDA and CDR2 as SQIVND (reference sequence). Trimming removed 5 bases from V and 7 bases from J; junction bases left unmatched: 12. The length of the CDR3 is 16 residues. The CDR3 DNA reads as TGTGCCAGTAGTGGATTTAGGGGACAGGGATATAACATTCAGTACTTC. It specifies CASSGFRGQGYNIQYF.

This clonotype was seen many times. The chain is built from TRBV11-1 and TRBJ2-7; 8 bases line up with TRBD1. The ends lost 5 bases at V and 6 bases at J; junction bases unmatched: 15. Germline V gene data show CDR1 as SGHAT and CDR2 as FQDESV (reference sequence). This CDR3 contains 16 residues. The CDR3 is CASSTVTGTGVPEQYF. The CDR3 nucleotides are TGTGCCAGCAGCACCGTAACCGGGACAGGAGTTCCCGAGCAGTACTTC.

In its sample, this clonotype was seen many times. The chain joins TRBV27 to TRBJ1-2; 7 nucleotides line up with TRBD1. This CDR3 region has 14 residues. V shed 1 base and J 4 bases; nucleotides not matched to a gene: 3. Per germline, CDR1 MNHEY and CDR2 SMNVEV (reference sequence). The CDR3 region is CASSLLGGGYGYTF. The CDR3 DNA reads TGTGCCAGCAGTTTATTAGGGGGCGGCTATGGCTACACCTTC.